This T cell receptor beta chain was documented in a study of CD8 T cells in ankylosing spondylitis. This CDR3 has 15 residues. The ends were cut back, 2 bases at V and 0 bases at J, with 10 bases in the middle. Germline CDR1 DFQATT, CDR2 SNEGSKA (reference sequence). This clonotype appeared many times. Each CDR3 protein is one row after TCRdb ran MiXCR on the 5' RACE reads. The sample has about 23,000 distinct CDR3 sequences, roughly 17% seen once. This chain connects TRBV20-1 to TRBJ2-2, with D tentatively TRBD1 or TRBD2 (5 bases each). The sample comprised blood. The TCR sequence derives from a male donor with ankylosing spondylitis or in good health (not recorded which). CDR3 DNA sequence: TGCAGTGCTAGAACCGGGACGGCGAACACCGGGGAGCTGTTTTTT. Its protein product is CSARTGTANTGELFF.